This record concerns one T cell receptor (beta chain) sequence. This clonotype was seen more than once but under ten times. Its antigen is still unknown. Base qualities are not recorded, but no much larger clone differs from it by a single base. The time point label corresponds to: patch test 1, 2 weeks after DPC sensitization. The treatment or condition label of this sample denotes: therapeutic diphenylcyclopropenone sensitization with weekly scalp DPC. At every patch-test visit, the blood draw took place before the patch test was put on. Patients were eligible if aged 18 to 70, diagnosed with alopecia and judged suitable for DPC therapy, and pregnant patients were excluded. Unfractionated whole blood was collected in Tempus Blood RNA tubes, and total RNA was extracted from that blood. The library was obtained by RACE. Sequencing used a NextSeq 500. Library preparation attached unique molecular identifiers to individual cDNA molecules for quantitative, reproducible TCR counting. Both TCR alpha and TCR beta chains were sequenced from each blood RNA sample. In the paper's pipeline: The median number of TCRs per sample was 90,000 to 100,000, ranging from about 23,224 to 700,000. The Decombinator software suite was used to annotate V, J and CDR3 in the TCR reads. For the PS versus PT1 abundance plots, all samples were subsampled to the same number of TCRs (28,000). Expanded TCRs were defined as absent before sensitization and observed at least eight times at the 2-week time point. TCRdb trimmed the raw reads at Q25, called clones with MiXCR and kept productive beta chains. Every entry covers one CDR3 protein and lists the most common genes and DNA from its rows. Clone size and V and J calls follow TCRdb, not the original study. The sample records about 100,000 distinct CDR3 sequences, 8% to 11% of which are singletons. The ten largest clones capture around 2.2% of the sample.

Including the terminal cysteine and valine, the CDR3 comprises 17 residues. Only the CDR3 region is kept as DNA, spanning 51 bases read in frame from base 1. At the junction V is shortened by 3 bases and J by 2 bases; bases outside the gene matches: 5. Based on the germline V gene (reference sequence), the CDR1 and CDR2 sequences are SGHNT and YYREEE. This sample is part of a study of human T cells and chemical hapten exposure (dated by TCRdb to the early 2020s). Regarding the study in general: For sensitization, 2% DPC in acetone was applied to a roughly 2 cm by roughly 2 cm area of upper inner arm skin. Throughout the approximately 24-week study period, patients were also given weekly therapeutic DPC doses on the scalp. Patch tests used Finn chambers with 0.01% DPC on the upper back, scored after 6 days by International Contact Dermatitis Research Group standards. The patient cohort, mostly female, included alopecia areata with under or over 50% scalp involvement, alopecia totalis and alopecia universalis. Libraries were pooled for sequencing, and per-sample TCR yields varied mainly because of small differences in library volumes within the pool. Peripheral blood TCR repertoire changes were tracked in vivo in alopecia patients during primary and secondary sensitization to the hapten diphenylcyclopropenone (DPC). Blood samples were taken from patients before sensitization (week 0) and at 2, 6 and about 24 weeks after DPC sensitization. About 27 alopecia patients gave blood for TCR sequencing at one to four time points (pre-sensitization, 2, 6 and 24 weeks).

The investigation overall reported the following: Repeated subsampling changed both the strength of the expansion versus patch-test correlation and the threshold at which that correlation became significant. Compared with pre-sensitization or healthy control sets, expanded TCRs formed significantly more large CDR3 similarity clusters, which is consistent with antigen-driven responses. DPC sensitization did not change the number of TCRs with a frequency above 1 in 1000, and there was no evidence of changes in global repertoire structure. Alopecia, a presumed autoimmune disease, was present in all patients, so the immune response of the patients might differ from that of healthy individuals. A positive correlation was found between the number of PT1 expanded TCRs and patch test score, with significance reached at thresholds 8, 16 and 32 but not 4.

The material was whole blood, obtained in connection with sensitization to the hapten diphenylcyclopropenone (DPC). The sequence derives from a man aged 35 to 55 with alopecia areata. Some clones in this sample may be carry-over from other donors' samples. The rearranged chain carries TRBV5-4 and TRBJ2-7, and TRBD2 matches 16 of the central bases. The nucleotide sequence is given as TGTGCCAGCAGCTCGGGACTAGCGGGAGGGCCTCCCTACGAGCAGTACGTC. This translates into CASSSGLAGGPPYEQYV.